The rows below give T cell receptor beta chains drawn from one sample of a study of shared clonotypes between healthy human individuals. Here immunoSEQ multiplex PCR was the method, and the copy in TCRdb shows in-frame clones only, minus some. In the table there are 550,000 to 600,000 clones, around 80% of which are singletons. The specimen sequenced was PBMCs. These receptor sequences come from a woman aged 40 to 50 in good health. Some clones in this sample may be carry-over from other donors' samples. Both conserved end residues are part of each CDR3. A D gene is named only where the DNA matches it firmly. Where a row states a size, it is once, few, many or the class of an expanded clone; other rows omit it.

CDR3 protein: CASEGNAGELFF
CDR3 DNA: TGTGCCAGCGAGGGGAATGCCGGGGAGCTGTTTTTT
clone size: -
D gene: -
J gene: TRBJ2-2
V gene: TRBV27

CDR3 protein: CSVEVRSRQETQYF
CDR3 DNA: TGCAGCGTTGAAGTAAGGTCGCGGCAAGAGACCCAGTACTTC
clone size: many
D gene: -
J gene: TRBJ2-5
V gene: TRBV29-1

CDR3 protein: CASSPQLAGAGTGELFF
CDR3 DNA: TGTGCCAGCTCACCACAACTAGCGGGAGCCGGTACCGGGGAGCTGTTTTTT
clone size: -
D gene: TRBD2
J gene: TRBJ2-2
V gene: TRBV18

CDR3 protein: CASRSSFRDNNQPQHF
CDR3 DNA: TGTGCCAGCAGATCATCTTTCAGGGACAACAATCAGCCCCAGCATTTT
clone size: -
D gene: -
J gene: TRBJ1-5
V gene: TRBV28

CDR3 protein: CASSLKWDEQYF
CDR3 DNA: TGTGCCAGCAGCTTGAAATGGGACGAGCAGTACTTC
clone size: -
D gene: -
J gene: TRBJ2-7
V gene: TRBV5-6

CDR3 protein: CASSLSGGFSYEQYF
CDR3 DNA: TGTGCCAGCAGCTTATCTGGGGGATTCTCCTACGAGCAGTACTTC
clone size: many
D gene: -
J gene: TRBJ2-7
V gene: TRBV7-9

CDR3 protein: CASTPQYYGYTF
CDR3 DNA: TGTGCCAGCACCCCCCAATACTATGGCTACACCTTC
clone size: -
D gene: -
J gene: TRBJ1-2
V gene: TRBV2

CDR3 protein: CASSRSRDRDTGELFF
CDR3 DNA: TGTGCCAGCTCACGAAGCCGGGACAGGGACACCGGGGAGCTGTTTTTT
clone size: -
D gene: TRBD1
J gene: TRBJ2-2
V gene: TRBV18

CDR3 protein: CASSYAPQGGYEQYF
CDR3 DNA: TGTGCCAGCAGTTACGCACCCCAGGGGGGCTACGAGCAGTACTTC
clone size: -
D gene: -
J gene: TRBJ2-7
V gene: TRBV6-5

CDR3 protein: CASSLSSSGSSAEQFF
CDR3 DNA: TGTGCCAGCAGTTTATCCTCTAGCGGGAGCTCGGCTGAGCAGTTCTTC
clone size: -
D gene: TRBD2
J gene: TRBJ2-1
V gene: TRBV27

CDR3 protein: CASSPQTQPQHF
CDR3 DNA: TGTGCCAGCAGTCCCCAGACTCAGCCCCAGCATTTT
clone size: few
D gene: -
J gene: TRBJ1-5
V gene: TRBV28

CDR3 protein: CASSLVNGGYEQYF
CDR3 DNA: TGTGCCAGCAGTTTAGTGAACGGGGGCTACGAGCAGTACTTC
clone size: -
D gene: -
J gene: TRBJ2-7
V gene: TRBV6-5

CDR3 protein: CASSSSGRGSGANVLTF
CDR3 DNA: TGTGCCAGCAGCAGTAGCGGGAGGGGCTCTGGGGCCAACGTCCTGACTTTC
clone size: -
D gene: TRBD2
J gene: TRBJ2-6
V gene: TRBV5-4

CDR3 protein: CASSEADPNQPQHF
CDR3 DNA: TGCGCCAGCAGTGAGGCCGACCCCAATCAGCCCCAGCATTTT
clone size: -
D gene: -
J gene: TRBJ1-5
V gene: TRBV10-2

CDR3 protein: CASSKRRRKYSNQPQHF
CDR3 DNA: TGTGCCAGCAGCAAAAGACGACGCAAATATAGCAATCAGCCCCAGCATTTT
clone size: -
D gene: -
J gene: TRBJ1-5
V gene: TRBV21-1

CDR3 protein: CASSNPTSGRVTDTQYF
CDR3 DNA: TGTGCCAGCAGCAACCCGACTAGCGGGAGGGTTACAGATACGCAGTATTTT
clone size: -
D gene: TRBD2
J gene: TRBJ2-3
V gene: TRBV7-3

CDR3 protein: CASSFAAGAGNTIYF
CDR3 DNA: TGTGCCAGCAGTTTTGCGGCAGGGGCTGGAAACACCATATATTTT
clone size: -
D gene: -
J gene: TRBJ1-3
V gene: TRBV28

CDR3 protein: CASSFKSGSHEQYF
CDR3 DNA: TGCGCCAGCAGCTTTAAGAGTGGTAGCCACGAGCAGTACTTC
clone size: -
D gene: -
J gene: TRBJ2-7
V gene: TRBV5-1

CDR3 protein: CASRPGGSGTYEQFF
CDR3 DNA: TGCGCCAGCAGACCCGGGGGTAGCGGGACCTATGAGCAGTTCTTC
clone size: -
D gene: TRBD2
J gene: TRBJ2-1
V gene: TRBV5-1

CDR3 protein: CAWEQGLVGELFF
CDR3 DNA: TGTGCCTGGGAGCAGGGCCTGGTTGGGGAGCTGTTTTTT
clone size: -
D gene: -
J gene: TRBJ2-2
V gene: TRBV30

CDR3 protein: CASSPSGQGAHEQYF
CDR3 DNA: TGTGCCAGCAGCCCTTCGGGACAGGGGGCCCACGAGCAGTACTTC
clone size: -
D gene: TRBD1
J gene: TRBJ2-7
V gene: TRBV28

CDR3 protein: CASSPSGLAGGSSYNEQFF
CDR3 DNA: TGCGCCAGCAGCCCCAGTGGACTAGCGGGAGGGAGCTCCTACAATGAGCAGTTCTTC
clone size: -
D gene: TRBD2
J gene: TRBJ2-1
V gene: TRBV11-1

CDR3 protein: CATSKTRPTTSGRIGEQYF
CDR3 DNA: TGTGCCACCAGCAAAACCCGACCCACGACTAGCGGGAGAATTGGCGAGCAGTACTTC
clone size: -
D gene: TRBD2
J gene: TRBJ2-7
V gene: TRBV15

CDR3 protein: CASSEAWTSDYEQYF
CDR3 DNA: TGTGCCAGCAGTGAAGCTTGGACTAGCGACTACGAGCAGTACTTC
clone size: -
D gene: TRBD2
J gene: TRBJ2-7
V gene: TRBV6-1

CDR3 protein: CAISDSSGSSYNEQFF
CDR3 DNA: TGTGCCATCAGTGACTCTAGCGGGAGCTCCTACAATGAGCAGTTCTTC
clone size: -
D gene: TRBD2
J gene: TRBJ2-1
V gene: TRBV10-3

CDR3 protein: CASSLSDRERETQYF
CDR3 DNA: TGCGCCAGCAGCTTGTCCGACAGGGAAAGGGAGACCCAGTACTTC
clone size: -
D gene: TRBD1
J gene: TRBJ2-5
V gene: TRBV5-1

CDR3 protein: CASSALAGEGEQFF
CDR3 DNA: TGTGCCAGCAGTGCCCTAGCGGGAGAGGGTGAGCAGTTCTTC
clone size: -
D gene: TRBD2
J gene: TRBJ2-1
V gene: TRBV2

CDR3 protein: CASSLIWDYTSSYEQYF
CDR3 DNA: TGTGCCAGCAGCTTAATATGGGACTATACAAGCTCCTACGAGCAGTACTTC
clone size: many
D gene: TRBD2
J gene: TRBJ2-7
V gene: TRBV11-2

CDR3 protein: CATSRAMAQPQHF
CDR3 DNA: TGTGCCACCAGCAGAGCGATGGCTCAGCCCCAGCATTTT
clone size: -
D gene: -
J gene: TRBJ1-5
V gene: TRBV15

CDR3 protein: CASSSGGTGEDEQYF
CDR3 DNA: TGTGCCAGCAGTTCGGGCGGGACAGGGGAGGACGAGCAGTACTTC
clone size: -
D gene: TRBD1
J gene: TRBJ2-7
V gene: TRBV28

CDR3 protein: CASSLGWHEQYF
CDR3 DNA: TGTGCCAGCAGCTTAGGTTGGCATGAGCAGTACTTC
clone size: -
D gene: -
J gene: TRBJ2-7
V gene: TRBV7-9

CDR3 protein: CSVEIGSGTSYEQYF
CDR3 DNA: TGCAGCGTTGAAATTGGGAGCGGGACCTCCTACGAGCAGTACTTC
clone size: -
D gene: TRBD2
J gene: TRBJ2-7
V gene: TRBV29-1

CDR3 protein: CASSLAGRTGELFF
CDR3 DNA: TGTGCCAGCAGTTTAGCGGGACGCACCGGGGAGCTGTTTTTT
clone size: -
D gene: -
J gene: TRBJ2-2
V gene: TRBV28

CDR3 protein: CASSSDTNEQFF
CDR3 DNA: TGCGCCAGCAGCTCCGATACCAATGAGCAGTTCTTC
clone size: -
D gene: -
J gene: TRBJ2-1
V gene: TRBV5-1

CDR3 protein: CASSQETANYGYTF
CDR3 DNA: TGTGCCAGCAGCCAAGAGACAGCTAACTATGGCTACACCTTC
clone size: -
D gene: -
J gene: TRBJ1-2
V gene: TRBV4-2

CDR3 protein: CASSSQGSYNEQFF
CDR3 DNA: TGTGCCAGCAGTTCGCAGGGATCCTACAATGAGCAGTTCTTC
clone size: -
D gene: -
J gene: TRBJ2-1
V gene: TRBV27

CDR3 protein: CATSRELAVGSYEQYF
CDR3 DNA: TGTGCCACCAGCAGAGAACTAGCGGTCGGCTCCTACGAGCAGTACTTC
clone size: -
D gene: TRBD2
J gene: TRBJ2-7
V gene: TRBV15

CDR3 protein: CASSYSPSGSGELFF
CDR3 DNA: TGTGCCAGCAGTTACTCTCCTAGCGGGTCCGGGGAGCTGTTTTTT
clone size: -
D gene: TRBD2
J gene: TRBJ2-2
V gene: TRBV6-6

CDR3 protein: CAIEGGGNYCYTF
CDR3 DNA: TGTGCCATCGAGGGAGGGGGTAATTATTGCTACACCTTC
clone size: -
D gene: -
J gene: TRBJ1-2
V gene: TRBV6-1

CDR3 protein: CASSQGVYEQYF
CDR3 DNA: TGTGCCAGCTCACAGGGCGTCTACGAGCAGTACTTC
clone size: -
D gene: -
J gene: TRBJ2-7
V gene: TRBV18

CDR3 protein: CASSLGSFLFNEQFF
CDR3 DNA: TGTGCCAGCAGCTTAGGATCGTTCCTGTTCAATGAGCAGTTCTTC
clone size: -
D gene: -
J gene: TRBJ2-1
V gene: TRBV7-2

CDR3 protein: CASSEYGGQRETQYF
CDR3 DNA: TGTGCCAGCAGTGAATACGGGGGACAGAGGGAGACCCAGTACTTC
clone size: few
D gene: -
J gene: TRBJ2-5
V gene: TRBV25-1

CDR3 protein: CASSQDPSGRVSTSYNEQFF
CDR3 DNA: TGCGCCAGCAGCCAAGATCCTAGCGGGAGGGTCTCAACCTCCTACAATGAGCAGTTCTTC
clone size: -
D gene: TRBD2
J gene: TRBJ2-1
V gene: TRBV4-1

CDR3 protein: CASSPDRGLYEQYF
CDR3 DNA: TGTGCCAGCAGCCCGGACAGGGGGCTTTACGAGCAGTACTTC
clone size: once
D gene: TRBD1
J gene: TRBJ2-7
V gene: TRBV7-2

CDR3 protein: CASSIFWDRGYGYTF
CDR3 DNA: TGTGCCAGTAGTATCTTCTGGGACAGGGGATATGGCTACACCTTC
clone size: -
D gene: TRBD1
J gene: TRBJ1-2
V gene: TRBV19

CDR3 protein: CASSPPVPIGGAFF
CDR3 DNA: TGTGCCAGCAGCCCGCCGGTCCCTATCGGGGGAGCTTTCTTT
clone size: -
D gene: -
J gene: TRBJ1-1
V gene: TRBV4-2

CDR3 protein: CASSYDRDSNQPQHF
CDR3 DNA: TGTGCCAGCAGTTACGACAGGGATAGCAATCAGCCCCAGCATTTT
clone size: once
D gene: TRBD1
J gene: TRBJ1-5
V gene: TRBV6-5

CDR3 protein: CASSSGTPAYEQYF
CDR3 DNA: TGTGCCAGCAGCTCCGGGACACCAGCCTACGAGCAGTACTTC
clone size: once
D gene: -
J gene: TRBJ2-7
V gene: TRBV13

CDR3 protein: CASRKSYEQYF
CDR3 DNA: TGTGCCAGCAGAAAAAGCTACGAGCAGTACTTC
clone size: -
D gene: -
J gene: TRBJ2-7
V gene: TRBV7-9